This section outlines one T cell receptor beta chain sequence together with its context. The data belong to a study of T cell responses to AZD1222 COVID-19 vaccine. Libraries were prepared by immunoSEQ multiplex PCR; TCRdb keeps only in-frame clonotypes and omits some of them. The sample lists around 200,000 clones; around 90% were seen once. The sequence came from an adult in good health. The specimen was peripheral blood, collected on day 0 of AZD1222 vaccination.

The CDR3 sequence is CASSQEAGDYSNQPQHF. CDR3 in DNA: TGTGCCAGCAGTCAAGAGGCAGGCGATTATAGCAATCAGCCCCAGCATTTT. The genes are TRBV28 and TRBJ1-5; D is unclear. The germline V gene has CDR1 MDHEN and CDR2 SYDVKM. CDR3 length: 17 amino acids. Trimming took 5 bases from V and 0 from J, leaving 17 bases between them. The full variable domain, in which reference TRBV28 and TRBJ1-5 provide the parts outside the CDR3, is DVKVTQSSRYLVKRTGEKVFLECVQDMDHENMFWYRQDPGLGLRLIYFSYDVKMKEKGDIPEGYSVSREKKERFSLILESASTNQTSMYLCASSQEAGDYSNQPQHFGDGTRLSIL.